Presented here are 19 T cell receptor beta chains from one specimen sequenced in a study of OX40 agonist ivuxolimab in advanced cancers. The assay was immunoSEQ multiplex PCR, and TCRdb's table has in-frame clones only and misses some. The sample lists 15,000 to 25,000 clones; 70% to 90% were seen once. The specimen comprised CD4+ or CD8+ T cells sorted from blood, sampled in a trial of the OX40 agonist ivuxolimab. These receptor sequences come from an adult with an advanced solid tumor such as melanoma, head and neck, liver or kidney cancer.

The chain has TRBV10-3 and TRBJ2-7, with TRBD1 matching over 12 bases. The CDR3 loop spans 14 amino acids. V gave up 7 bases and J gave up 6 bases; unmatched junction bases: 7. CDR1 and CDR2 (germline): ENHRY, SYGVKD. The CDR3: CAINRGDRGPEQYF. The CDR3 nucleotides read TGTGCCATCAACCGGGGGGACAGGGGGCCCGAGCAGTACTTC.

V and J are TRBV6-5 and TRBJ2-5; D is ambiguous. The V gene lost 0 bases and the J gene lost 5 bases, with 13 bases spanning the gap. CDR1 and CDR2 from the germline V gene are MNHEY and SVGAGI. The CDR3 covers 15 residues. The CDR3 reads CASSYSSRLAETQYF. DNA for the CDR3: TGTGCCAGCAGTTACTCGAGTCGCCTGGCCGAGACCCAGTACTTC.

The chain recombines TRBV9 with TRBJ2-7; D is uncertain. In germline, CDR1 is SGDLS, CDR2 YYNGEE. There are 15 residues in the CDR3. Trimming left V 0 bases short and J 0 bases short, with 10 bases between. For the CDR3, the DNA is TGTGCCAGCAGCGTAGCTCCGAGGCCCTCCTACGAGCAGTACTTC. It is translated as CASSVAPRPSYEQYF.

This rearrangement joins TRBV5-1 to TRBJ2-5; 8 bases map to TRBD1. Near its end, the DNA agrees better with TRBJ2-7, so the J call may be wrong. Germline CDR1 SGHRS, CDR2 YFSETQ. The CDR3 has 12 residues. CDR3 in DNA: TGCGCCAGCAGCTGGACAGGGTACGAGCAGTACTTC. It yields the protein CASSWTGYEQYF.

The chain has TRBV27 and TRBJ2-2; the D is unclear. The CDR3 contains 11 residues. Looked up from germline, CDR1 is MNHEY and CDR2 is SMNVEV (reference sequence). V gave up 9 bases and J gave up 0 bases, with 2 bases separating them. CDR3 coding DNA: TGTGCCAGTACGAACACCGGGGAGCTGTTTTTT. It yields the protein CASTNTGELFF.

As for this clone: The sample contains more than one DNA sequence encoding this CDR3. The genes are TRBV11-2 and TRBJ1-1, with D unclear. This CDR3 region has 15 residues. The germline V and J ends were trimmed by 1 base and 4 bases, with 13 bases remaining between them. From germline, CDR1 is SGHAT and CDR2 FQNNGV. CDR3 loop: CASSLVEGWSTEAFF. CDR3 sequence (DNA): TGTGCCAGCAGCTTAGTGGAGGGATGGAGCACTGAAGCTTTCTTT.

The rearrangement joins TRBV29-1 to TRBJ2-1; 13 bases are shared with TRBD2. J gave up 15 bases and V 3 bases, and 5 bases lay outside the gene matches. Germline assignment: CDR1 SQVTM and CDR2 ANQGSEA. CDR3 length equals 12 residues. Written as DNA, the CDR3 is TGCAGCGTTGAGCGGACTAGCGGGAGACCGTTCTTC. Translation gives CSVERTSGRPFF.

The CDR3 region is CASGQNLDNQPQHF. In DNA, the CDR3 is TGTGCCAGTGGACAGAACTTAGACAATCAGCCCCAGCATTTT. This chain uses TRBV19 with TRBJ1-5, with a possible D match to TRBD1 (6 bases). V shed 8 bases and J shed 3 bases, with 14 bases lying between them. The CDR3 sequence is 14 residues long. Germline loops: CDR1 LNHDA, CDR2 SQIVND (reference sequence).

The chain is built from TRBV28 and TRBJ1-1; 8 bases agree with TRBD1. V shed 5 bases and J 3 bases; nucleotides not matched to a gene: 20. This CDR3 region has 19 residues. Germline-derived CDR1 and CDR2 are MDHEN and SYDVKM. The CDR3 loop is CASSQNRGQGEVWYTEAFF. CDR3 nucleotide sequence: TGTGCCAGCAGTCAAAATCGAGGACAGGGAGAGGTTTGGTACACTGAAGCTTTCTTT.

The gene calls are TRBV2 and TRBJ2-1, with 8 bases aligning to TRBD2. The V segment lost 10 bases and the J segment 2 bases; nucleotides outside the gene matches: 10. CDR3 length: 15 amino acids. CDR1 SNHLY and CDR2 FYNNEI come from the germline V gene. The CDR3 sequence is CATRGRGETYNEQFF. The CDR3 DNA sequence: TGTGCCACCAGAGGGCGGGGGGAGACCTACAATGAGCAGTTCTTC.

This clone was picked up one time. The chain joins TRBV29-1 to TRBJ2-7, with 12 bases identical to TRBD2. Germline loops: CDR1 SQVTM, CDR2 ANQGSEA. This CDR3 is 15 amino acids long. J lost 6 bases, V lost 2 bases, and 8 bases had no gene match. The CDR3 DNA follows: TGCAGCGTTGAAACCACTAGCGGGAGGATCCCCGAGCAGTACTTC. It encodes CSVETTSGRIPEQYF.

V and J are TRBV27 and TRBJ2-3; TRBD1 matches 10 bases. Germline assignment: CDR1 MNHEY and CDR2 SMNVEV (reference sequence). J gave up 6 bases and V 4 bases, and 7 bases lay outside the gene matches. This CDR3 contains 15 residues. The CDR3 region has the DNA TGTGCCAGCAGTTCCCGGACAGGGGGAGCGGATACGCAGTATTTT. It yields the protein CASSSRTGGADTQYF.

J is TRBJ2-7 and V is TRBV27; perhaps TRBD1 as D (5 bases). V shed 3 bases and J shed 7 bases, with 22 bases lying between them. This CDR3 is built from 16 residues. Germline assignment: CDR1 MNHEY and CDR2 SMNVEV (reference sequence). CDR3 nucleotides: TGTGCCAGCAGTTTTGGGTCGGTACAGGTTCTGGGGGAGCAGTACTTC. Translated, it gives CASSFGSVQVLGEQYF.

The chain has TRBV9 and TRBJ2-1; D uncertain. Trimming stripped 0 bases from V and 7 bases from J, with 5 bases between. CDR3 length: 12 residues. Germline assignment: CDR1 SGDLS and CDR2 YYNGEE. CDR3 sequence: CASSVAENEQFF. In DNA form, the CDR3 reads TGTGCCAGCAGCGTAGCAGAGAATGAGCAGTTCTTC.

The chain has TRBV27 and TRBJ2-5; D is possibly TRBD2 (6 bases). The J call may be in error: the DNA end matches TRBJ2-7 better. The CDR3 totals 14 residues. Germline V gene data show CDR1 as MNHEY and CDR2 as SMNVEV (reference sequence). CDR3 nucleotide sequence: TGTGCCAGCAGTCCCGGGACTCGACCCTACGAGCAGTACTTC. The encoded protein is CASSPGTRPYEQYF.

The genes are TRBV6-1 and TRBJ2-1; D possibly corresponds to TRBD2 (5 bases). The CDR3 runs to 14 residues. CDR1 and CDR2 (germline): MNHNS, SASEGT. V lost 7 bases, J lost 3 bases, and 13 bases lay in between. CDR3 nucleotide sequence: TGTGCCAGCACCCGCGGGTCGAGCTACAATGAGCAGTTCTTC. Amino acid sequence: CASTRGSSYNEQFF.

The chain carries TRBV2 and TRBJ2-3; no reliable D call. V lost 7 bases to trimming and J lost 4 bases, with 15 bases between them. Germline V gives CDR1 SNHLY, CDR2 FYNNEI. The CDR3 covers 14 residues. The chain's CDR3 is CASKWFQVADTQYF. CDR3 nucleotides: TGTGCCAGCAAATGGTTCCAGGTCGCAGATACGCAGTATTTT.

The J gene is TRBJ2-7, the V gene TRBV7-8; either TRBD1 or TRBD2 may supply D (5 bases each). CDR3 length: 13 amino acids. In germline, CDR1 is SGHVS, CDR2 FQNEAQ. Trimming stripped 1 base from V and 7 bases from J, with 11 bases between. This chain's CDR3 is CASSLEPGPEQYF. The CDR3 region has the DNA TGTGCCAGCAGCTTAGAGCCGGGGCCGGAGCAGTACTTC.

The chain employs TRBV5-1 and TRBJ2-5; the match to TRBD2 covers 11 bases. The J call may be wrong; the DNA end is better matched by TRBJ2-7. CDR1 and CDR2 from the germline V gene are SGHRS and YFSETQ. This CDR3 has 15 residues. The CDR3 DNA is TGCGCCAGCAGCCCCCTAGCGGGGGGTTCCTACGAGCAGTACTTC. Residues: CASSPLAGGSYEQYF.